This is a list of T cell receptor beta chains from one sample in a study of T-cell reconstitution after alpha-beta-depleted transplantation in children. In TCRdb, the PCR reads were re-called with MiXCR into one record per CDR3 protein. The sample carries 150,000 to 250,000 distinct CDR3 sequences, 6.3% recorded once. The starting material was PBMCs, obtained before TCRalphabeta/CD19-depleted stem cell transplant. All receptors derive from a girl under three years old with combined immunodeficiency, due to receive a stem cell transplant. The CDR3 runs from the conserved cysteine through the conserved F or W. Fields, in order: clone size, V gene, D gene, J gene, CDR3 protein, CDR3 DNA. The D gene is left open where the match is weak. A row's size may be missing; if present it is once, few, many or a size class.

clone size: -
V gene: TRBV5-1
D gene: -
J gene: TRBJ2-3
CDR3 protein: CASSLSPLTDTQYF
CDR3 DNA: TGCGCCAGCAGCTTGTCCCCCCTCACAGATACGCAGTATTTT

clone size: many
V gene: TRBV27
D gene: -
J gene: TRBJ2-7
CDR3 protein: CASSPTTGGRSYEQYF
CDR3 DNA: TGTGCCAGCAGTCCCACTACCGGGGGAAGATCGTACGAGCAGTACTTC

clone size: many
V gene: TRBV20-1
D gene: -
J gene: TRBJ2-7
CDR3 protein: CSASIGTAWEEQYF
CDR3 DNA: TGCAGTGCTAGCATCGGGACTGCCTGGGAAGAGCAGTACTTC

clone size: many
V gene: TRBV20-1
D gene: -
J gene: TRBJ1-2
CDR3 protein: CSASKPHPTGANYGYTF
CDR3 DNA: TGCAGTGCTAGTAAGCCTCACCCGACAGGAGCTAACTATGGCTACACCTTC

clone size: few
V gene: TRBV4-1
D gene: TRBD1
J gene: TRBJ2-7
CDR3 protein: CASSQAGQAQQYF
CDR3 DNA: TGCGCCAGCAGCCAGGCAGGACAGGCCCAGCAGTACTTC

clone size: many
V gene: TRBV6-5
D gene: -
J gene: TRBJ2-3
CDR3 protein: CASRVTDTQYF
CDR3 DNA: TGTGCCAGCAGAGTCACAGATACGCAGTATTTT

clone size: many
V gene: TRBV5-5
D gene: TRBD1
J gene: TRBJ2-1
CDR3 protein: CASSLDRGTYNEQFF
CDR3 DNA: TGTGCCAGCAGCTTGGACAGGGGCACCTACAATGAGCAGTTCTTC

clone size: many
V gene: TRBV29-1
D gene: -
J gene: TRBJ2-3
CDR3 protein: CSVVIASQNAATQYF
CDR3 DNA: TGCAGCGTTGTTATCGCCTCGCAGAACGCAGCTACGCAGTATTTT

clone size: -
V gene: TRBV12-3/TRBV12-4
D gene: -
J gene: TRBJ1-2
CDR3 protein: CASSFQGGGYGYTF
CDR3 DNA: TGTGCCAGCAGTTTTCAGGGAGGCGGATATGGCTACACCTTC

clone size: many
V gene: TRBV29-1
D gene: -
J gene: TRBJ2-2
CDR3 protein: CTAEGENTGELFF
CDR3 DNA: TGCACCGCTGAAGGGGAGAACACCGGGGAGCTGTTTTTT

clone size: many
V gene: TRBV7-9
D gene: TRBD1
J gene: TRBJ2-5
CDR3 protein: CATSAPGTEETQYF
CDR3 DNA: TGTGCCACCTCAGCCCCCGGGACAGAGGAGACCCAGTACTTC

clone size: many
V gene: TRBV12-3/TRBV12-4
D gene: -
J gene: TRBJ2-3
CDR3 protein: CASSPDGDTQYF
CDR3 DNA: TGTGCCAGCAGCCCAGACGGAGATACGCAGTATTTT

clone size: few
V gene: TRBV30
D gene: -
J gene: TRBJ1-1
CDR3 protein: CAWSRGGNTEAFF
CDR3 DNA: TGTGCCTGGAGTAGAGGGGGGAACACTGAAGCTTTCTTT

clone size: many
V gene: TRBV28
D gene: TRBD2
J gene: TRBJ2-5
CDR3 protein: CATAGGRPGGTQYF
CDR3 DNA: TGTGCCACCGCCGGTGGTCGACCGGGAGGGACCCAGTACTTC

clone size: many
V gene: TRBV4-2
D gene: TRBD1
J gene: TRBJ2-7
CDR3 protein: CASSQGPGQGADEQYF
CDR3 DNA: TGTGCCAGCAGCCAAGGTCCGGGACAGGGGGCTGACGAGCAGTACTTC

clone size: many
V gene: TRBV4-3
D gene: -
J gene: TRBJ1-1
CDR3 protein: CASSQVGSGAEAFF
CDR3 DNA: TGCGCCAGCAGCCAAGTCGGCTCAGGGGCAGAAGCTTTCTTT

clone size: many
V gene: TRBV29-1
D gene: -
J gene: TRBJ2-7
CDR3 protein: CSSPQRGVRVYEQYF
CDR3 DNA: TGCAGCTCACCTCAGAGGGGGGTACGGGTGTACGAGCAGTACTTC